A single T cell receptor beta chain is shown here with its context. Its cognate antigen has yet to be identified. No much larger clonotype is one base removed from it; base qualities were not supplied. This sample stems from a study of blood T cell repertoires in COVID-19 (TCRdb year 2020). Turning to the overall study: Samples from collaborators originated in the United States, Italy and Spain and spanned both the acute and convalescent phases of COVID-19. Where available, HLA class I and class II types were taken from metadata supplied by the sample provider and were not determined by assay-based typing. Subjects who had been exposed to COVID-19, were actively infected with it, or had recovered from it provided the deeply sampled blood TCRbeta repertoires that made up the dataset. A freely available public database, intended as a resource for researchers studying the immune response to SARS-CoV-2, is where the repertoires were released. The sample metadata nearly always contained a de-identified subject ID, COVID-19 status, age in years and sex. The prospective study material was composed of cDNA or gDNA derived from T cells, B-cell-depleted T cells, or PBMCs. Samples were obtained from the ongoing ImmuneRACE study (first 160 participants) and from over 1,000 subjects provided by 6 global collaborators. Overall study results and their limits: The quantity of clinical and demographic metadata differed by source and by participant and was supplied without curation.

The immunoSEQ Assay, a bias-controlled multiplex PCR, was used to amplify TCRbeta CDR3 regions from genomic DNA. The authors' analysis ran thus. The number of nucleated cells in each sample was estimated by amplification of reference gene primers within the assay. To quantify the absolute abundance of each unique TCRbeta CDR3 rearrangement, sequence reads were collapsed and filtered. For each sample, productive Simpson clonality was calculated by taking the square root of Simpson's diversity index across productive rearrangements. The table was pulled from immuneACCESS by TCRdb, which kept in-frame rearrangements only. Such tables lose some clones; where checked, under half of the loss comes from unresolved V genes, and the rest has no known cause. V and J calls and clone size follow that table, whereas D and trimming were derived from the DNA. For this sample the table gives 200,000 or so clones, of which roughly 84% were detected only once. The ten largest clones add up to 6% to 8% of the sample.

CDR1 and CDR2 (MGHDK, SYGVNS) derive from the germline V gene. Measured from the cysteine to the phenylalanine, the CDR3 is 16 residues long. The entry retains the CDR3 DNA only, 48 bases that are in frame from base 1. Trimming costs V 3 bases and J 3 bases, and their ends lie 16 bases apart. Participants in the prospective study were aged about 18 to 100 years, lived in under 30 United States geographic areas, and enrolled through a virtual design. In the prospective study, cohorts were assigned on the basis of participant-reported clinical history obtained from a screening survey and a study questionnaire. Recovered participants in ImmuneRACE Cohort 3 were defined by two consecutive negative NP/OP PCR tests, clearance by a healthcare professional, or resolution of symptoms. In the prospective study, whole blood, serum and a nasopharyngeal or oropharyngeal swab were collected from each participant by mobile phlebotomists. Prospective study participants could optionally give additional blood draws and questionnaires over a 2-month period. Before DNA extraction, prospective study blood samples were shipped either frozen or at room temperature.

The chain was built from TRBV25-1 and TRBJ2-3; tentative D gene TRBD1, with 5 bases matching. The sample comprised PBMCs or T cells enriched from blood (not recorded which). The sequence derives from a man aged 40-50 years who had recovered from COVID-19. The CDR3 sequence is CASSDLRTSRTDTQYF. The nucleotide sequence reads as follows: TGTGCCAGCAGTGATCTAAGGACATCCAGAACAGATACGCAGTATTTT. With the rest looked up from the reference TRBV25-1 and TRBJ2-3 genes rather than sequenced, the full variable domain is EADIYQTPRYLVIGTGKKITLECSQTMGHDKMYWYQQDPGMELHLIHYSYGVNSTEKGDLSSESTVSRIRTEHFPLTLESARPSHTSQYLCASSDLRTSRTDTQYFGPGTRLTVL.